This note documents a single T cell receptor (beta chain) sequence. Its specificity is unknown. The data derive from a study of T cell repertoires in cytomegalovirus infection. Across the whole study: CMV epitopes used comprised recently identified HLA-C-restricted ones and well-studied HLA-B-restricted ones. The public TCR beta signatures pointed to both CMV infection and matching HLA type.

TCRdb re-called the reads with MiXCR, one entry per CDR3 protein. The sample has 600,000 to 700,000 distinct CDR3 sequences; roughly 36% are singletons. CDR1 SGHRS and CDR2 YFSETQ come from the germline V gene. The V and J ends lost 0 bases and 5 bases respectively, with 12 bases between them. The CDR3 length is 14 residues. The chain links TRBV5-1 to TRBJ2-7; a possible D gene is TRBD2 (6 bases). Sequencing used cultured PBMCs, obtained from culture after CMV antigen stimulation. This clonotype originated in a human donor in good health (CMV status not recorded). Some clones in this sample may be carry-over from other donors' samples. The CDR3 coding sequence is TGCGCCAGCAGCTTGGGGGCGGGATGGCACGAGCAGTACTTC. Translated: CASSLGAGWHEQYF.